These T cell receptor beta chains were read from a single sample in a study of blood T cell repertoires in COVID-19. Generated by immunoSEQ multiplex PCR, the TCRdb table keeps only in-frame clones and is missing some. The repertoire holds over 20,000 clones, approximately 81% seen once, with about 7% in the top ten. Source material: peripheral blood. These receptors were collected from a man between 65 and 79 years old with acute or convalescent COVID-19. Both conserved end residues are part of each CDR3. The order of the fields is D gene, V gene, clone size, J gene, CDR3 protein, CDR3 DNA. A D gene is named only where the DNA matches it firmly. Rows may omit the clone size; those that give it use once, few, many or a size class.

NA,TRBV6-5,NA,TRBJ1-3,CASRGASGNTIYF,TGTGCCAGCAGAGGAGCTTCTGGAAACACCATATATTTT
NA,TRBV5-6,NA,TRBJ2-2,CASSLRGTANTGELFF,TGTGCCAGCAGCTTAAGAGGTACTGCGAACACCGGGGAGCTGTTTTTT
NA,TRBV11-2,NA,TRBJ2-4,CASSLGAGLGAKNIQYF,TGTGCCAGCAGCTTAGGAGCGGGTTTGGGGGCCAAAAACATTCAGTACTTC
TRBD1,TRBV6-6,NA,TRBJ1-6,CASTPDRGNSPLHF,TGTGCCAGCACCCCGGACAGGGGTAATTCACCCCTCCACTTT
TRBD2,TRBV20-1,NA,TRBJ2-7,CSASPGGTYEQYF,TGCAGTGCTAGTCCGGGGGGGACGTACGAGCAGTACTTC
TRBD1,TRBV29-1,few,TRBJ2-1,CSVGQSLYNEQFF,TGCAGCGTGGGACAGAGCCTCTACAATGAGCAGTTCTTC
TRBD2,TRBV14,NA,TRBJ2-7,CASSQPGTSGFYEQYF,TGTGCCAGCAGCCAACCTGGGACTAGCGGATTCTACGAGCAGTACTTC
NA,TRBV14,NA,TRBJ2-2,CASSQVFTPRAGELFF,TGTGCCAGCAGCCAAGTTTTCACACCGCGGGCCGGGGAGCTGTTTTTT
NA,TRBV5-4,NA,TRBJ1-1,CASSPRDSEAFF,TGTGCCAGCAGCCCGAGAGATTCTGAAGCTTTCTTT
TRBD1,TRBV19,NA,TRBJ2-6,CASSSQGALSGANVLTF,TGTGCCAGTAGTTCACAGGGGGCCCTCTCTGGGGCCAACGTCCTGACTTTC
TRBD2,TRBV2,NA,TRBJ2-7,CASSIIAGNSYEQYF,TGTGCCAGCAGTATTATAGCGGGGAATTCCTACGAGCAGTACTTC
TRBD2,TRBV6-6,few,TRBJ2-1,CASSSGLAGISEQFF,TGTGCCAGCAGTTCCGGACTAGCGGGAATTTCTGAGCAGTTCTTC
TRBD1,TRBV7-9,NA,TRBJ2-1,CASSLGQGPQFF,TGTGCCAGCAGCTTAGGACAGGGGCCGCAGTTCTTC
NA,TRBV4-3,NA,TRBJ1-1,CASSQTSNTEAFF,TGCGCCAGCAGCCAAACATCGAACACTGAAGCTTTCTTT
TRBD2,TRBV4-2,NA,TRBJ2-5,CASSQGWAVAGPQETQYF,TGTGCCAGCAGCCAAGGCTGGGCGGTAGCGGGGCCACAAGAGACCCAGTACTTC